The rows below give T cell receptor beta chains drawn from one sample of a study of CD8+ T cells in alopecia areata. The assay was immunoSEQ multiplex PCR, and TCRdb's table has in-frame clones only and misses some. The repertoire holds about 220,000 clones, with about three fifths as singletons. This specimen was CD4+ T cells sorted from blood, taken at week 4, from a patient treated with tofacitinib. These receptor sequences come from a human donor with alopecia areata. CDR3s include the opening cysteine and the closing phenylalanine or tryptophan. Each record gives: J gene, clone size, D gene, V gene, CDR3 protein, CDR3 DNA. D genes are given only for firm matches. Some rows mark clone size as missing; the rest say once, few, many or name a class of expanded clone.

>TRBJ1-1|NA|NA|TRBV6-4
CASSEQLNTEAFF
TGTGCCAGCAGTGAACAGTTGAACACTGAAGCTTTCTTT
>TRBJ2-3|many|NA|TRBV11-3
CASSLARVSTDTQYF
TGTGCCAGCAGCTTAGCACGGGTGAGCACAGATACGCAGTATTTT
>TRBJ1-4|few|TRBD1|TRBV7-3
CASSPTGVGEKLFF
TGTGCCAGCAGCCCAACAGGGGTTGGGGAAAAACTGTTTTTT
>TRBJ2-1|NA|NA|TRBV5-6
CASSREYNEQFF
TGTGCCAGCAGCCGGGAGTATAATGAGCAGTTCTTC
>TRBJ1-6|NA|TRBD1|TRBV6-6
CAITTGYNSPLHF
TGTGCCATTACGACAGGGTATAATTCACCCCTCCACTTT
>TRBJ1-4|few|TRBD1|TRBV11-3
CASSPGTDPTNEKLFF
TGTGCCAGCAGCCCCGGGACAGACCCAACTAATGAAAAACTGTTTTTT
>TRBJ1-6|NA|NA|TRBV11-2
CASSRLDSYSPLHF
TGTGCCAGCAGCCGCTTAGACAGTTATTCACCCCTCCACTTT
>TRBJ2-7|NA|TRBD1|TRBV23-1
CASSQSKGQDYEQYF
TGCGCCAGCAGTCAATCCAAAGGACAGGACTACGAGCAGTACTTC
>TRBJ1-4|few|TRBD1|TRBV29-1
CSVDRTGRGEKLFF
TGCAGCGTGGACCGGACAGGGAGGGGTGAAAAACTGTTTTTT
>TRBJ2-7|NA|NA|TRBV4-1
CASSQEQGLPYEQYF
TGCGCCAGCAGCCAAGAACAGGGACTTCCATACGAGCAGTACTTC
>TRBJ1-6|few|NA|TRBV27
CASKIRADSPLHF
TGTGCCAGCAAAATCCGGGCCGATTCACCCCTCCACTTT
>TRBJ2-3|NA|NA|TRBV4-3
CASSQDRPSTDTQYF
TGCGCCAGCAGCCAAGACAGACCTAGCACAGATACGCAGTATTTT
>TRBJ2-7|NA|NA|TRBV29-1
CSAAGNSYEQYF
TGCAGCGCCGCCGGGAACTCCTACGAGCAGTACTTC
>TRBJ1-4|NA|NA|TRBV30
CAWSVQWGNEEKLFF
TGTGCCTGGAGTGTACAATGGGGGAACGAGGAAAAACTGTTTTTT
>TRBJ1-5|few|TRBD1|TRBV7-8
CASSKRDRGFGQPQHF
TGTGCCAGCAGCAAACGGGACAGGGGATTCGGTCAGCCCCAGCATTTT
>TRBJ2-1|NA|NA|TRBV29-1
CSVVTVLHSYNEQFF
TGCAGCGTTGTTACGGTACTCCATTCCTACAATGAGCAGTTCTTC
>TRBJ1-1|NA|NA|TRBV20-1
CSGIGDTEAFF
TGCAGTGGTATAGGAGACACTGAAGCTTTCTTT
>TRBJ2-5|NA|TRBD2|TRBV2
CASSEPGGETQYF
TGTGCCAGCAGTGAACCGGGAGGGGAGACCCAGTACTTC
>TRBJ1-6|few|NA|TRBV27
CATWDGYYNSPLHF
TGTGCCACCTGGGACGGATACTATAATTCACCCCTCCACTTT
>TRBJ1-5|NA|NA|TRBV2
CASSGGGDQPQHF
TGTGCCAGCAGTGGGGGGGGCGACCAGCCCCAGCATTTT
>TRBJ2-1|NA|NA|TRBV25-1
CATLDPGGHEQFF
TGTGCCACCCTTGACCCGGGTGGACATGAGCAGTTCTTC
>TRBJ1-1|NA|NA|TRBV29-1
CSVSHGRNTEAFF
TGCAGCGTTTCACACGGAAGGAACACTGAAGCTTTCTTT
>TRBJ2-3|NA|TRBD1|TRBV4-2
CASSQGTGSSTDTQYF
TGTGCCAGCAGCCAAGGGACAGGGTCCAGCACAGATACGCAGTATTTT
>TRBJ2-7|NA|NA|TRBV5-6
CASRLSSYEQYF
TGTGCCAGCAGATTAAGTTCCTACGAGCAGTACTTC
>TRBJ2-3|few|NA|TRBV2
CASSPRATTSTDTQYF
TGTGCCAGCAGTCCTCGGGCTACCACTAGCACAGATACGCAGTATTTT
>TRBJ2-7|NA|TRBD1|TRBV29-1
CSVGSGQGWSEQYF
TGCAGCGTTGGAAGCGGACAGGGTTGGAGCGAGCAGTACTTC
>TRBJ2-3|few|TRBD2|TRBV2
CASSAGTSALPYTQYF
TGTGCCAGCAGCGCCGGGACTAGCGCCCTCCCATATACGCAGTATTTT
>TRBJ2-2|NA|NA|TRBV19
CASKPGQANTGELFF
TGTGCCAGTAAGCCGGGACAAGCGAACACCGGGGAGCTGTTTTTT
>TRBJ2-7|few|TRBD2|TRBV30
CAWRPPQRGYEQYF
TGTGCCTGGAGGCCCCCCCAGCGGGGATACGAGCAGTACTTC
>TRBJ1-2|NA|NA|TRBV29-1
CSVATEPFYGYTF
TGCAGCGTTGCGACAGAACCTTTCTATGGCTACACCTTC
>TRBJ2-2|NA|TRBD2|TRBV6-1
CASSAVPGTSGNTGELFF
TGTGCCAGCAGTGCCGTACCCGGGACTAGCGGGAACACCGGGGAGCTGTTTTTT
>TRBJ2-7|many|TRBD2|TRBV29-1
CSVGTSGIVQYF
TGCAGCGTTGGGACTAGCGGTATTGTGCAGTACTTC
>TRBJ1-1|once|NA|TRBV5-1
CASSRGGSGRGTEAFF
TGCGCCAGCAGCCGGGGAGGTTCCGGTAGGGGTACTGAAGCTTTCTTT
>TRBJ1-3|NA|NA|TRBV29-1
CSVEGSYSGNTIYF
TGCAGCGTTGAAGGGTCTTACTCTGGAAACACCATATATTTT
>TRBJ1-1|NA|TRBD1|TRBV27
CASSPPPGQGSTEAFF
TGTGCCAGCAGTCCGCCACCGGGACAGGGATCCACTGAAGCTTTCTTT
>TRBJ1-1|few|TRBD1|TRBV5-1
CASSLGQGMNTEAFF
TGCGCCAGCAGCCTTGGACAGGGGATGAACACTGAAGCTTTCTTT
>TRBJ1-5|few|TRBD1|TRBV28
CASSLYSIGQGGGNQPQHF
TGTGCCAGCAGTTTATACTCCATAGGACAGGGCGGGGGCAATCAGCCCCAGCATTTT
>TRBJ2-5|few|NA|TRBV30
CAWSRGSRSQETQYF
TGTGCCTGGAGTAGAGGCAGCCGCTCCCAAGAGACCCAGTACTTC
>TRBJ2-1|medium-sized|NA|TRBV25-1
CASSEFREQFF
TGTGCCAGCAGTGAATTTAGAGAGCAGTTCTTC
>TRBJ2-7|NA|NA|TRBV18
CASSPFRGDEQYF
TGTGCCAGCTCTCCCTTCCGAGGGGACGAGCAGTACTTC
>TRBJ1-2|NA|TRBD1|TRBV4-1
CASSQGGQGANYGYTF
TGCGCCAGCAGCCAAGGAGGGCAGGGGGCTAACTATGGCTACACCTTC
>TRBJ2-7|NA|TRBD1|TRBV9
CASSLEGAGEQYF
TGTGCCAGCAGCTTAGAGGGGGCGGGCGAGCAGTACTTC
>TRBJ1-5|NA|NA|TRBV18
CASSDRQSNQPQHF
TGTGCCAGCTCGGACAGACAGAGCAATCAGCCCCAGCATTTT
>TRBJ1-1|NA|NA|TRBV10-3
CAIRDSPNTEAFF
TGTGCCATCAGGGACAGTCCGAACACTGAAGCTTTCTTT
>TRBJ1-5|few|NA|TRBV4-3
CASSQEAENQPQHF
TGCGCCAGCAGCCAAGAAGCGGAGAATCAGCCCCAGCATTTT
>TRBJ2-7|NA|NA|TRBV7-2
CASSPSSYEQYF
TGTGCCAGCAGCCCAAGCTCCTACGAGCAGTACTTC
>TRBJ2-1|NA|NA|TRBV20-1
CSASRGSEQFF
TGCAGTGCTAGTCGGGGGAGTGAGCAGTTCTTC
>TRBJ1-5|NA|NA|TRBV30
CAWSISFNQPQHF
TGTGCCTGGAGTATATCTTTCAATCAGCCCCAGCATTTT
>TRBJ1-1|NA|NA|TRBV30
CAWSTQTGGAFF
TGTGCCTGGAGTACCCAGACGGGGGGAGCTTTCTTT
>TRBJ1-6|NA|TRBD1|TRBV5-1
CASSSTGGDSPLHF
TGCGCCAGCAGCTCGACAGGGGGCGATTCACCCCTCCACTTT
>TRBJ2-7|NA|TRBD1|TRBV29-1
CSVGGQGDSYEQYF
TGCAGCGTTGGGGGACAGGGGGATTCCTACGAGCAGTACTTC
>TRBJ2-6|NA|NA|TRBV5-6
CAGGLSGANVLTF
TGTGCCGGGGGCCTCTCTGGGGCCAACGTCCTGACTTTC